Listed below are T cell receptor beta chains from one sample, sequenced in a study of T-cell memory formation after mild COVID-19. A single record per CDR3 protein comes from TCRdb applying MiXCR to the 5' RACE reads. The table has some 330,000 distinct CDR3 sequences, more than 20% seen once. Sequencing input: PBMCs or a T cell subset sorted from them (not recorded which). The receptors here all came from an adult woman who had mild COVID-19 (a few samples of this study predate the infection). Cell type and time point are not known. Both conserved end residues are part of each CDR3. A D gene is named only where the DNA matches it firmly. Clone size appears in some rows only: once, few, many, or a class for an expanded clone.

V gene: TRBV7-9
D gene: TRBD2
J gene: TRBJ2-3
clone size: few
CDR3 protein: CASSATSGSTHTQYF
CDR3 DNA: TGTGCCAGCAGCGCTACTAGCGGGAGCACACATACGCAGTATTTT

V gene: TRBV9
D gene: .
J gene: TRBJ1-1
clone size: few
CDR3 protein: CASSAGEGSEAFF
CDR3 DNA: TGTGCCAGCAGCGCGGGGGAGGGGTCTGAAGCTTTCTTT

V gene: TRBV6-5
D gene: .
J gene: TRBJ1-1
clone size: once
CDR3 protein: CASRDEGVGGKEKAFF
CDR3 DNA: TGTGCCAGCAGAGACGAGGGGGTAGGGGGAAAGGAAAAAGCTTTCTTT

V gene: TRBV20-1
D gene: TRBD2
J gene: TRBJ2-5
clone size: once
CDR3 protein: CSARGTGTRVNQETQYF
CDR3 DNA: TGCAGTGCTAGAGGGACCGGGACTAGGGTTAACCAAGAGACCCAGTACTTC

V gene: TRBV2
D gene: TRBD1
J gene: TRBJ2-7
clone size: few
CDR3 protein: CASTPTGGPNEQYF
CDR3 DNA: TGTGCCAGCACCCCGACAGGGGGCCCAAACGAGCAGTACTTC

V gene: TRBV18
D gene: .
J gene: TRBJ2-1
clone size: .
CDR3 protein: CASSPQQGYNEQFF
CDR3 DNA: TGTGCCAGCTCACCACAACAGGGCTACAATGAGCAGTTCTTC

V gene: TRBV7-2
D gene: TRBD2
J gene: TRBJ2-5
clone size: .
CDR3 protein: CASSVSGLAGTQYF
CDR3 DNA: TGTGCCAGCAGCGTATCGGGACTAGCAGGGACCCAGTACTTC

V gene: TRBV10-3
D gene: TRBD2
J gene: TRBJ2-7
clone size: few
CDR3 protein: CAIRGLAEGYEQYF
CDR3 DNA: TGTGCCATCAGGGGACTAGCGGAGGGGTACGAGCAGTACTTC

V gene: TRBV20-1
D gene: .
J gene: TRBJ2-7
clone size: .
CDR3 protein: CSARSYRSGSRRDEQYF
CDR3 DNA: TGCAGTGCTAGATCGTACCGTTCGGGCAGTCGGAGGGACGAGCAGTACTTC

V gene: TRBV5-1
D gene: TRBD1
J gene: TRBJ2-5
clone size: .
CDR3 protein: CASSPSPGTGGETQYF
CDR3 DNA: TGCGCCAGCAGCCCAAGTCCCGGGACAGGGGGCGAGACCCAGTACTTC

V gene: TRBV30
D gene: TRBD2
J gene: TRBJ2-7
clone size: .
CDR3 protein: CAGALTSGYEQYF
CDR3 DNA: TGTGCCGGTGCCCTGACTAGCGGTTACGAGCAGTACTTC

V gene: TRBV11-2
D gene: .
J gene: TRBJ2-7
clone size: few
CDR3 protein: CASSYDLAYEQYF
CDR3 DNA: TGTGCCAGCAGCTATGACCTTGCCTACGAGCAGTACTTC

V gene: TRBV6-1
D gene: .
J gene: TRBJ1-2
clone size: few
CDR3 protein: CASSEANRSGYTF
CDR3 DNA: TGTGCCAGCAGTGAAGCTAATCGATCCGGCTACACCTTC

V gene: TRBV15
D gene: .
J gene: TRBJ2-5
clone size: many
CDR3 protein: CATSRGQKETQYF
CDR3 DNA: TGTGCCACCAGCAGAGGACAGAAAGAGACCCAGTACTTC

V gene: TRBV12-3/TRBV12-4
D gene: TRBD2
J gene: TRBJ2-2
clone size: .
CDR3 protein: CASSSTSGRAYGELFF
CDR3 DNA: TGTGCCAGCAGTTCGACTAGCGGGAGGGCATACGGGGAGCTGTTTTTT